This T cell receptor beta chain was profiled in a study of Graves' ophthalmopathy and Graves' hyperthyroidism. Across the study: The stable label applied to hyperthyroidism with no ophthalmopathy within 18 months of follow-up. Study results and caveats: In separating ophthalmopathy from stable hyperthyroidism, a 13-signature model achieved roughly 87% sensitivity and nearly 84% specificity.

Comment on this clonotype: What it binds is unknown.

Amplification of the TCR beta CDR3 regions used RNA transcripts (as template). The first round was an RT-PCR with HTBI primers, and the second round was a multiplex PCR. TCRdb called the multiplex PCR reads again in MiXCR, with one record for every CDR3 protein. The repertoire holds around 1.1 million distinct CDR3 sequences, with about two fifths as singletons. With 7 bases removed from V and 1 base from J, the gap between germline ends came to 16 bases. Germline V gene sequence: CDR1 SGHAT, CDR2 FQNNGV. This CDR3 contains 16 residues. Patients were left out if they had other autoimmune diseases, uncontrolled infections, pregnancy or lactation. Clinicians diagnosed using symptoms, serum thyroxine, TRAb, thyroid ultrasound and orbital computed tomography.

The receptor comes from an adult man with Graves' hyperthyroidism. The chain has TRBV11-2 and TRBJ2-2; tentative D call: TRBD1 (7 bases). What was sequenced was peripheral blood or thyroid tissue (not recorded which). The DNA for the CDR3 is TGTGCCAGCACCCTAAGGAGGGGGCGGAACACCGGGGAGCTGTTTTTT. Protein sequence: CASTLRRGRNTGELFF.